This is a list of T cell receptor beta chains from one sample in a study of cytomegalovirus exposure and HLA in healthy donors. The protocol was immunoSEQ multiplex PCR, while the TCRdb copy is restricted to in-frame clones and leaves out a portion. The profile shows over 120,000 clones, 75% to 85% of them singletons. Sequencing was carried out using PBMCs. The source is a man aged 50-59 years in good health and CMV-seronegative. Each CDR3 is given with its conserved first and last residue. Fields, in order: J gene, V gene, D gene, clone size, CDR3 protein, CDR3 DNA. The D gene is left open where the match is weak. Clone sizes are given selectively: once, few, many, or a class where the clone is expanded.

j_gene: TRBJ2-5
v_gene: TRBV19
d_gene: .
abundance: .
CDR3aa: CASSIDLRQLKETQYF
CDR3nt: TGTGCCAGTAGTATAGATCTGAGGCAGTTGAAAGAGACCCAGTACTTC

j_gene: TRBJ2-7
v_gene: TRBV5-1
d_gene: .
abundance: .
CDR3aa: CASSSDTTSLEQYF
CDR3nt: TGCGCCAGCAGCTCGGACACTACCTCCCTCGAGCAGTACTTC

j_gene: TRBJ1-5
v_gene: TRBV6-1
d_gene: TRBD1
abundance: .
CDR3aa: CATGGQGGIQPQHF
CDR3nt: TGTGCCACCGGTGGACAGGGTGGTATTCAGCCCCAGCATTTT

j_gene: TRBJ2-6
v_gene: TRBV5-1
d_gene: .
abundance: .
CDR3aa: CASRRQSDSGANVLTF
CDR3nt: TGCGCCAGCCGCCGACAGTCCGACTCTGGGGCCAACGTCCTGACTTTC

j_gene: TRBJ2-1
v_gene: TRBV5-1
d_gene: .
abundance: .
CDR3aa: CASSLDVSGGNEQFF
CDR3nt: TGCGCCAGCAGCTTGGATGTAAGCGGAGGGAATGAGCAGTTCTTC

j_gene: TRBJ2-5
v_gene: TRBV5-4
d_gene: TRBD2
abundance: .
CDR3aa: CASSQRAGGPQETQYF
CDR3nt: TGTGCCAGCAGCCAAAGAGCGGGAGGGCCTCAAGAGACCCAGTACTTC

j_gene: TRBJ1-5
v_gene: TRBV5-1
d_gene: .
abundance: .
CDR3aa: CASSLAAGLQPQHF
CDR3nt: TGCGCCAGCAGCTTGGCAGCAGGGCTTCAGCCCCAGCATTTT

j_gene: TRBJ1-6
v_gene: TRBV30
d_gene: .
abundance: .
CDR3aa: CAWSVRRISYNSPLHF
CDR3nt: TGTGCCTGGAGTGTTCGGAGGATCTCCTATAATTCACCCCTCCACTTT

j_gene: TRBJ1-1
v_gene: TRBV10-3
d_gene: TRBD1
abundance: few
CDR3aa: CATRTGPNTEAFF
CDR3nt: TGTGCCACACGGACAGGACCGAACACTGAAGCTTTCTTT

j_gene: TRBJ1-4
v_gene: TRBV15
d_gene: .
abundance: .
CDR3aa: CATSRVAAGTNEKLFF
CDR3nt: TGTGCCACCAGCAGAGTGGCCGCAGGAACTAATGAAAAACTGTTTTTT

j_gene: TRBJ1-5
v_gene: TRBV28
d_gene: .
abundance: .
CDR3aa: CASSFGGFVYDSNQPQHF
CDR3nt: TGTGCCAGCAGTTTTGGAGGTTTCGTCTACGATAGCAATCAGCCCCAGCATTTT

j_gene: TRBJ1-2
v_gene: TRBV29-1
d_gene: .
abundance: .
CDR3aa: CSVLDSNNYGYTF
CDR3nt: TGCAGCGTGTTGGACAGTAATAACTATGGCTACACCTTC

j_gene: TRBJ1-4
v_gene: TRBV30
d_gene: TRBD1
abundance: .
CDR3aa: CASSETGGQKLFF
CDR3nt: TGTGCCTCCTCTGAGACAGGGGGCCAAAAACTGTTTTTT

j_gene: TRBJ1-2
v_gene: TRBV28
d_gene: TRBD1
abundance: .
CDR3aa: CASSKTGGHYGYTF
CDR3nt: TGTGCCAGCAGTAAGACAGGGGGACACTATGGCTACACCTTC

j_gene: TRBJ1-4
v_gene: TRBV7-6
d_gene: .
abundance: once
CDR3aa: CANSGENEKLFF
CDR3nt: TGTGCCAACTCAGGGGAAAATGAAAAACTGTTTTTT

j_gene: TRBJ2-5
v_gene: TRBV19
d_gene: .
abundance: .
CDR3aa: CASSIEGSGETQYF
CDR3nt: TGTGCCAGTAGTATAGAGGGTTCAGGGGAGACCCAGTACTTC

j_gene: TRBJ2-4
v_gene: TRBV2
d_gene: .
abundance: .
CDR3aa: CASETEAKNIQYF
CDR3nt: TGTGCCAGCGAGACAGAAGCCAAAAACATTCAGTACTTC

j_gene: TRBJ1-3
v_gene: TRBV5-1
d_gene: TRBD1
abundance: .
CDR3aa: CASSLVTGAGNTIYF
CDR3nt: TGCGCCAGCAGCTTGGTTACAGGGGCTGGAAACACCATATATTTT

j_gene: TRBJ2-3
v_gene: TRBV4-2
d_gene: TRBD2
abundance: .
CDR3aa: CASSQSLAARDTQYF
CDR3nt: TGTGCCAGCAGCCAGTCACTAGCGGCGAGGGATACGCAGTATTTT

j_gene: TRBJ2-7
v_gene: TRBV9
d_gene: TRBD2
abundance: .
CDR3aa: CASSVGTSGEPYEQYF
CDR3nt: TGTGCCAGCAGCGTAGGAACTAGCGGGGAACCCTACGAGCAGTACTTC

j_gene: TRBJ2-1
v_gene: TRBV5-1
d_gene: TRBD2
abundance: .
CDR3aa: CASSLIGGTYNEQFF
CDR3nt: TGCGCCAGCAGCTTGATCGGGGGGACCTACAATGAGCAGTTCTTC

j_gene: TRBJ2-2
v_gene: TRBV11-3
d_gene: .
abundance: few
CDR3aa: CASSLASNTGELFF
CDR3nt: TGTGCCAGCAGCTTGGCCAGTAACACCGGGGAGCTGTTTTTT

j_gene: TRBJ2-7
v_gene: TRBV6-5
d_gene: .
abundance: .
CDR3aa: CAGSYSTGTYEQYF
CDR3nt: TGTGCCGGCAGTTACTCAACGGGGACCTACGAGCAGTACTTC

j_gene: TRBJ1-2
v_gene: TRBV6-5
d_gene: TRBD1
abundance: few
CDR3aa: CASSYYRTGGGYGYTF
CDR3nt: TGTGCCAGCAGTTACTACAGGACAGGGGGCGGATATGGCTACACCTTC

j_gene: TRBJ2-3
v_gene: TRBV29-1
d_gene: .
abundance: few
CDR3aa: CSVLKGEYGDTQYF
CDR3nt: TGCAGCGTTTTGAAGGGGGAGTACGGAGATACGCAGTATTTT

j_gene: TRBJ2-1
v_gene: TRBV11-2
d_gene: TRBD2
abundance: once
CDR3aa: CASSPGLWTGGGEQFF
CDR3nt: TGTGCCAGCAGCCCTGGTTTATGGACGGGAGGCGGGGAGCAGTTCTTC

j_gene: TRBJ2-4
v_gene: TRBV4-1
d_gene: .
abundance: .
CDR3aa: CASSPLQGQRAKNIQYF
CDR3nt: TGCGCCAGCAGTCCTCTCCAGGGCCAGAGGGCCAAAAACATTCAGTACTTC

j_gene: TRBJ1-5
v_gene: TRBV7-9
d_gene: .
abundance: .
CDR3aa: CASSLAGARQPQHF
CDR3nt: TGTGCCAGCAGCTTAGCAGGGGCACGGCAGCCCCAGCATTTT

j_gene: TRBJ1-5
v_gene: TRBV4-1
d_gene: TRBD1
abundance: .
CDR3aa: CASSQDRGSNQPQHF
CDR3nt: TGCGCCAGCAGCCAAGACAGGGGGAGCAATCAGCCCCAGCATTTT

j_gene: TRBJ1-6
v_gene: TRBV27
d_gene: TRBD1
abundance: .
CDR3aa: CASSSTTGVRSPLHF
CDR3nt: TGTGCCAGCAGTTCTACGACAGGGGTTCGGTCACCCCTCCACTTT

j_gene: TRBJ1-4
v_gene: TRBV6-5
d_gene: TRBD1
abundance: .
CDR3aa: CASQGQGNEKLFF
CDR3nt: TGTGCCAGTCAAGGACAGGGTAATGAAAAACTGTTTTTT

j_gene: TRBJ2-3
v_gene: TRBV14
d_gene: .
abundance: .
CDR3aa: CASSQGGNAGLRTDTQYF
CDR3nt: TGTGCCAGCAGCCAAGGAGGGAACGCGGGACTGCGCACAGATACGCAGTATTTT

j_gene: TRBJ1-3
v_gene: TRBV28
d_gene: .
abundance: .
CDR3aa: CASSSDTIYF
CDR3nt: TGTGCCAGCAGTTCCGACACCATATATTTT

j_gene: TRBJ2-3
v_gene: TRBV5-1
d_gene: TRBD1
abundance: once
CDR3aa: CASSSGQGGADTQYF
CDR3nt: TGCGCCAGCAGCAGCGGACAGGGAGGCGCAGATACGCAGTATTTT

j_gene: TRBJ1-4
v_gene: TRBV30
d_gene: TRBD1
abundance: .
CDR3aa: CAWSVTTGGYEKLFF
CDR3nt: TGTGCCTGGAGTGTAACTACAGGGGGTTACGAAAAACTGTTTTTT

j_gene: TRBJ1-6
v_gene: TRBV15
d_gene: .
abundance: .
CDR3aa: CATSRDRSPLHF
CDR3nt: TGTGCCACCAGCAGAGATCGGTCACCCCTCCACTTT

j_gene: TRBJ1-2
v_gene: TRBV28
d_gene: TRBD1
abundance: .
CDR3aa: CASSLDRGMSGYTF
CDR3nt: TGTGCCAGCAGTTTGGACAGGGGGATGTCTGGCTACACCTTC

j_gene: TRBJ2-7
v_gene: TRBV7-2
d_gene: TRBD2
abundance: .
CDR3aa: CASSLVVSGGTLHYEQYF
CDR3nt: TGTGCCAGCAGCTTAGTAGTTAGCGGGGGGACCCTTCACTACGAGCAGTACTTC

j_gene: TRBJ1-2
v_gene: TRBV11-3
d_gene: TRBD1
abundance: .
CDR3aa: CAARGGTVRYGYTF
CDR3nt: TGTGCCGCCCGGGGCGGGACAGTGCGCTATGGCTACACCTTC

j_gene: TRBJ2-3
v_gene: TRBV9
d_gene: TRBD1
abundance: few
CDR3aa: CASSGSGTAVTDTQYF
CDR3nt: TGTGCCAGCAGCGGTTCCGGGACAGCGGTCACAGATACGCAGTATTTT